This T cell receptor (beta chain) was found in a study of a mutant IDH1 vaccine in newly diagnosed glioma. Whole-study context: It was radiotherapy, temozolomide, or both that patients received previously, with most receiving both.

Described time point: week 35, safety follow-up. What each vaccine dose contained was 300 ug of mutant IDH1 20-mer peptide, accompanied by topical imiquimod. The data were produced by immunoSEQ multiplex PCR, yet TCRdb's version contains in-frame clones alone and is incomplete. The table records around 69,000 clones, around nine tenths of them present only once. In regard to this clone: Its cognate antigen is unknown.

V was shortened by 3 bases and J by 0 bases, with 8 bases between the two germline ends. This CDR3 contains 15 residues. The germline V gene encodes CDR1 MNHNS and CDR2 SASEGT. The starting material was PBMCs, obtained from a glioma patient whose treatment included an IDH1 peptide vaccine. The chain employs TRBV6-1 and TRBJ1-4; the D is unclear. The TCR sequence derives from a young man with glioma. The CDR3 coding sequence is TGTGCCAGCAGTGACTTTGCAGCAACTAATGAAAAACTGTTTTTT. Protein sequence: CASSDFAATNEKLFF.